This record looks at one TCR beta chain sequence and its context. Its antigen is still unknown. Per-base quality was not reported, and no clone a single base away is much larger than it. V and J lose 5 bases and 1 base, and a span of 14 bases separates them. The germline V gene (reference sequence) specifies DFQATT as CDR1 and SNEGSKA as CDR2. The CDR3 starts with the cysteine, ends with the phenylalanine, and has 15 residues. The CDR3 DNA has 45 bases and is translated from base 1. To demonstrate the VDJtools post-analysis software, the study profiled TCR beta repertoires from the peripheral blood of about 13 young patients with multiple sclerosis. Multiple sclerosis patients were children and adolescents aged roughly 6 to 16 years. This entry is derived from a study of post-analysis software for immune sequencing data (dated by TCRdb to the mid-2010s). With respect to the entire study: The recorded disease courses included relapsing-remitting, secondary progressive and progressive-relapsing multiple sclerosis, and some patients had no subtype annotation. A subset of samples was prepared in parallel using single-end sample barcoding, then pooled and co-amplified after Illumina adapter ligation. Patient repertoires were compared against about a dozen previously published healthy control repertoires from donors aged about 6 to 26 years.

The study at large found these results: The control group was slightly older than the multiple sclerosis patient group. Direct clustering with F measure revealed strong co-clustering of samples prepared in the same batch, which led to a batch-effect correction. Multiple sclerosis patients had significantly lower normalized Chao1 diversity than controls, a result that suggests substantial peripheral T-cell clonal expansion. Roughly 5 TRBV segments, including TRBV5-6, TRBV5-1 and TRBV20-1, were significantly more frequent in patients than controls.

Library preparation was by PCR. The run used an Illumina HiSeq 2500. Unique molecular identifiers were incorporated into TCR beta cDNA libraries to reduce PCR and sequencing biases. Per 1 to 10 million input T cells, some 500,000 cDNA molecules were obtained, such that each molecule approximated one T cell. The patient libraries were prepared and sequenced with the same protocol used for the earlier healthy control dataset. Within a given batch, samples were prepared together, multiplexed and sequenced on the same HiSeq lane. The study's own analysis went as follows. Raw barcoded reads were processed with MIGEC, discarding single-read molecular identifier groups before consensus assembly and CDR3 extraction. Clonotype tables were post-analysed with VDJtools, normalizing diversity by down-sampling all datasets to the smallest sample size. To correct batch-related cross-sample contamination, repertoire overlap clustering matched CDR3 amino acid sequences but not nucleotide sequences. Starting from the raw public reads, TCRdb applied fastp trimming at Q25, assembled clones with MiXCR and retained in-frame beta chains. Records with the same CDR3 protein are collapsed into one entry carrying the most frequent genes and DNA. For this entry, the V and J calls and clone size follow TCRdb and not the study's own pipeline. The sample table contains approximately 260,000 distinct CDR3 sequences; only one count was recorded for about 38% of them. Together, the top ten hold around 5.2% of the sample.

This sequence uses TRBV20-1 and TRBJ1-4; the D segment cannot be called with confidence. Sequencing was carried out using blood. This TCR was sampled from a girl between 10 and 17 years old with multiple sclerosis. The DNA reads TGCAGTGCTCCCCGCGAAGGTTTAACTAATGAAAAACTGTTTTTT. It is translated as CSAPREGLTNEKLFF.